The T cell receptor beta chain described here comes from a study of blood T cell repertoires in COVID-19. Study context: The United States, Italy and Spain provided the acute and convalescent COVID-19 samples. In each case, the material was cDNA or gDNA derived from T cells, B-cell-depleted T cells, or PBMCs.

Original processing methods: Amplification of reference gene primers was used by the study to estimate nucleated cell counts. Assay: immunoSEQ multiplex PCR; the TCRdb copy retains only in-frame clones and omits some. For V, J and clone size, that table is used; D and trimming come from the DNA. This sample has about 250,000 clones, with roughly 83% found just once. This CDR3 is 13 amino acids long. The V and J ends lost 4 bases and 0 bases respectively, with 7 bases between them. CDR1 is SGHVS and CDR2 is FQNEAQ in the germline V gene. V gene TRBV7-8 combines with J gene TRBJ2-7, with D unresolved. Sequencing was carried out using peripheral blood. The source of this sequence is an elderly man with acute or convalescent COVID-19. CDR3 sequence (DNA): TGTGCCAGCAGCTCACAGCCCTCCTACGAGCAGTACTTC. Translation: CASSSQPSYEQYF.